A few counts support the clone carrying this TCR beta chain. Its target is unknown. The source of the sample is a study of T cell repertoires in cytomegalovirus infection. Overall study: Public TCR beta signatures were indicative of both CMV infection and a matching HLA type.

Each CDR3 protein gets one entry after TCRdb re-called the reads with MiXCR. The table includes about 900,000 distinct CDR3 sequences, approximately 32% detected once. Per germline, CDR1 SGHDN and CDR2 FVKESK. The CDR3 consists of 14 residues. Trimming pared 3 bases from V and 7 bases from J, leaving 13 bases between. Findings of the study overall: Cumulative public TCR beta family frequency identified CMV carriers with the relevant HLA.

This clonotype was sampled from a human donor in good health (CMV status not recorded). Some clones in this sample may be carry-over from other donors' samples. The chain links TRBV14 to TRBJ2-1, with D possibly matching TRBD2 (5 bases). The sample consisted of cultured CD8+ T cells from PBMCs, taken from culture after CMV antigen stimulation. CDR3 amino acids: CASSHWGTGNEQFF. The DNA of the CDR3 is TGTGCCAGCAGCCACTGGGGAACGGGAAATGAGCAGTTCTTC.